These T cell receptor beta chains were read from a single sample in a study of blood T cell repertoires in COVID-19. This table comes from immunoSEQ multiplex PCR, and its TCRdb copy is limited to in-frame clones, with some not included. The sample carries under 300,000 clones, approximately 84% recorded once. Sequencing input: peripheral blood. The receptors were gathered from a human donor with COVID-19, enrolled during active disease. The donor label of this sample is uncertain. Each CDR3 is given with its conserved first and last residue. The order of the fields is J gene, D gene, clone size, V gene, CDR3 protein, CDR3 DNA. D genes are given only for firm matches. Not every row has a clone size; where given, it reads once, few, many or a size class.

j_call: TRBJ2-3
d_call: -
clone_size: few
v_call: TRBV19
cdr3_aa: CASTLGGVGTDTQYF
cdr3_nt: TGTGCCAGTACCCTTGGCGGGGTAGGCACAGATACGCAGTATTTT

j_call: TRBJ2-5
d_call: TRBD2
clone_size: -
v_call: TRBV5-1
cdr3_aa: CASSLGVTSGMETQYF
cdr3_nt: TGCGCCAGCAGCTTGGGTGTGACTAGCGGGATGGAGACCCAGTACTTC

j_call: TRBJ2-4
d_call: -
clone_size: -
v_call: TRBV27
cdr3_aa: CASSPQDMGGIQYF
cdr3_nt: TGTGCCAGCAGTCCACAGGACATGGGCGGAATTCAGTACTTC

j_call: TRBJ2-3
d_call: -
clone_size: once
v_call: TRBV9
cdr3_aa: CASSVGSVGRTDTQYF
cdr3_nt: TGTGCCAGCAGCGTAGGGAGTGTCGGCCGCACAGATACGCAGTATTTT

j_call: TRBJ2-3
d_call: -
clone_size: -
v_call: TRBV28
cdr3_aa: CASSPPGTGPPQYF
cdr3_nt: TGTGCCAGCAGTCCACCGGGAACAGGGCCCCCGCAGTATTTT

j_call: TRBJ1-2
d_call: TRBD1
clone_size: -
v_call: TRBV6-2/TRBV6-3
cdr3_aa: CASSYTGGYGYTF
cdr3_nt: TGTGCCAGCAGTTACACAGGGGGGTATGGCTACACCTTC

j_call: TRBJ2-2
d_call: -
clone_size: -
v_call: TRBV4-1
cdr3_aa: CASSQDRTGWGELFF
cdr3_nt: TGCGCCAGCAGCCAAGATAGAACGGGGTGGGGGGAGCTGTTTTTT

j_call: TRBJ2-3
d_call: -
clone_size: -
v_call: TRBV5-4
cdr3_aa: CASSSGGPSTDTQYF
cdr3_nt: TGTGCCAGCAGCTCAGGGGGGCCCAGCACAGATACGCAGTATTTT

j_call: TRBJ1-1
d_call: -
clone_size: -
v_call: TRBV19
cdr3_aa: CASSIGVNTEAFF
cdr3_nt: TGTGCCAGTAGTATCGGGGTAAACACTGAAGCTTTCTTT

j_call: TRBJ2-3
d_call: -
clone_size: -
v_call: TRBV19
cdr3_aa: CASSMGADTSTDTQYF
cdr3_nt: TGTGCCAGTAGTATGGGGGCGGATACAAGCACAGATACGCAGTATTTT

j_call: TRBJ2-1
d_call: TRBD2
clone_size: -
v_call: TRBV6-5
cdr3_aa: CAISSGEGFTNEQFF
cdr3_nt: TGTGCCATTTCATCCGGGGAGGGCTTTACCAATGAGCAGTTCTTC

j_call: TRBJ1-5
d_call: -
clone_size: few
v_call: TRBV7-2
cdr3_aa: CASSLNNQPQHF
cdr3_nt: TGTGCCAGCAGCCTAAACAATCAGCCCCAGCATTTT

j_call: TRBJ1-1
d_call: TRBD1
clone_size: -
v_call: TRBV5-1
cdr3_aa: CASSQLEGAQTEAFF
cdr3_nt: TGCGCCAGCAGCCAGTTGGAGGGGGCGCAGACTGAAGCTTTCTTT

j_call: TRBJ1-3
d_call: -
clone_size: -
v_call: TRBV5-1
cdr3_aa: CASSLAQVSSGNTIYF
cdr3_nt: TGCGCCAGCAGCTTGGCACAGGTTTCCTCTGGAAACACCATATATTTT

j_call: TRBJ1-1
d_call: TRBD1
clone_size: -
v_call: TRBV28
cdr3_aa: CASTLPGQGNTEAFF
cdr3_nt: TGTGCCAGCACATTACCGGGACAGGGGAACACTGAAGCTTTCTTT

j_call: TRBJ2-3
d_call: -
clone_size: -
v_call: TRBV6-5
cdr3_aa: CASRRDSGTNTQYF
cdr3_nt: TGTGCCAGCCGGAGGGACTCTGGGACGAATACGCAGTATTTT

j_call: TRBJ2-3
d_call: TRBD2
clone_size: -
v_call: TRBV7-8
cdr3_aa: CASSFPLALSTDTQYF
cdr3_nt: TGTGCCAGCAGCTTCCCACTAGCGCTCAGCACAGATACGCAGTATTTT

j_call: TRBJ2-7
d_call: TRBD1
clone_size: few
v_call: TRBV7-3
cdr3_aa: CASSLGTGVSEQYF
cdr3_nt: TGTGCCAGCAGCTTAGGGACAGGGGTCAGCGAGCAGTACTTC

j_call: TRBJ2-7
d_call: -
clone_size: -
v_call: TRBV9
cdr3_aa: CASSFGESQYF
cdr3_nt: TGTGCCAGCAGCTTCGGGGAAAGCCAGTACTTC

j_call: TRBJ2-7
d_call: -
clone_size: -
v_call: TRBV19
cdr3_aa: CASKTGVGSYEQYF
cdr3_nt: TGTGCCTCGAAAACCGGGGTTGGCTCCTACGAGCAGTACTTC

j_call: TRBJ1-2
d_call: -
clone_size: -
v_call: TRBV28
cdr3_aa: CASSLWGGLYGYTF
cdr3_nt: TGTGCCAGCAGTTTGTGGGGGGGACTCTATGGCTACACCTTC

j_call: TRBJ1-1
d_call: -
clone_size: -
v_call: TRBV5-1
cdr3_aa: CASSVGGSPEAFF
cdr3_nt: TGCGCCAGCTCCGTTGGGGGCTCTCCAGAAGCTTTCTTT

j_call: TRBJ2-3
d_call: -
clone_size: -
v_call: TRBV7-2
cdr3_aa: CASSLAATDGTDTQYF
cdr3_nt: TGTGCCAGCAGCTTAGCAGCGACAGACGGCACAGATACGCAGTATTTT

j_call: TRBJ1-1
d_call: -
clone_size: once
v_call: TRBV9
cdr3_aa: CASSETGRAEAFF
cdr3_nt: TGTGCCAGCAGCGAGACGGGGAGGGCTGAAGCTTTCTTT

j_call: TRBJ1-5
d_call: -
clone_size: -
v_call: TRBV4-2
cdr3_aa: CASSQGPGENRAGQPQHF
cdr3_nt: TGTGCCAGCAGCCAAGGCCCAGGGGAAAACAGGGCAGGTCAGCCCCAGCATTTT

j_call: TRBJ1-6
d_call: -
clone_size: few
v_call: TRBV28
cdr3_aa: CASSRGGRRNSPLHF
cdr3_nt: TGTGCCAGCAGCCGGGGTGGCAGACGTAATTCACCCCTCCACTTT

j_call: TRBJ2-7
d_call: TRBD1
clone_size: -
v_call: TRBV20-1
cdr3_aa: CSASKWDRGSEQYF
cdr3_nt: TGCAGTGCTAGTAAATGGGACAGGGGAAGCGAGCAGTACTTC

j_call: TRBJ2-1
d_call: TRBD2
clone_size: -
v_call: TRBV28
cdr3_aa: CASSLAGRGNEQFF
cdr3_nt: TGTGCCAGTTCGCTAGCGGGAAGGGGCAATGAGCAGTTCTTC

j_call: TRBJ1-5
d_call: TRBD1
clone_size: -
v_call: TRBV6-5
cdr3_aa: CASSYSRGLDQPQHF
cdr3_nt: TGTGCCAGCAGTTACTCAAGGGGGCTAGATCAGCCCCAGCATTTT

j_call: TRBJ1-2
d_call: -
clone_size: -
v_call: TRBV28
cdr3_aa: CASSLQGTPVYGYTF
cdr3_nt: TGTGCCAGTAGCTTACAGGGAACCCCCGTCTATGGCTACACCTTC

j_call: TRBJ2-2
d_call: TRBD2
clone_size: -
v_call: TRBV7-2
cdr3_aa: CASSFTSEGGELFF
cdr3_nt: TGTGCCAGCAGCTTCACTAGCGAGGGCGGGGAGCTGTTTTTT

j_call: TRBJ2-1
d_call: TRBD2
clone_size: -
v_call: TRBV7-9
cdr3_aa: CASTTAGGGYNEQFF
cdr3_nt: TGTGCCAGCACCACTGCGGGGGGAGGCTACAATGAGCAGTTCTTC

j_call: TRBJ1-5
d_call: -
clone_size: -
v_call: TRBV19
cdr3_aa: CASTSRGGGQPQHF
cdr3_nt: TGTGCCAGTACTAGCCGTGGGGGCGGCCAGCCCCAGCATTTT

j_call: TRBJ2-1
d_call: TRBD2
clone_size: -
v_call: TRBV11-3
cdr3_aa: CASSLGAGGLDNEQFF
cdr3_nt: TGTGCCAGCAGCTTAGGGGCGGGAGGATTAGACAATGAGCAGTTCTTC

j_call: TRBJ2-3
d_call: TRBD2
clone_size: few
v_call: TRBV11-3
cdr3_aa: CASSLSGRASWDTQYF
cdr3_nt: TGTGCCAGCAGCTTAAGCGGGAGGGCCAGCTGGGATACGCAGTATTTT

j_call: TRBJ2-1
d_call: TRBD2
clone_size: -
v_call: TRBV6-5
cdr3_aa: CASSYSWLAGVNEQFF
cdr3_nt: TGTGCCAGCAGTTACTCATGGCTAGCGGGAGTAAATGAGCAGTTCTTC

j_call: TRBJ2-2
d_call: TRBD2
clone_size: -
v_call: TRBV5-1
cdr3_aa: CASRTAGDTGELFF
cdr3_nt: TGCGCCAGCCGAACAGCGGGAGACACCGGGGAGCTGTTTTTT

j_call: TRBJ2-1
d_call: -
clone_size: -
v_call: TRBV2
cdr3_aa: CASSEEQATYDEQFF
cdr3_nt: TGTGCCAGCAGTGAGGAACAGGCCACTTACGATGAGCAGTTCTTC

j_call: TRBJ1-1
d_call: -
clone_size: -
v_call: TRBV19
cdr3_aa: CASGDPSAGLNTEAFF
cdr3_nt: TGTGCCAGTGGAGACCCTTCTGCAGGGTTGAACACTGAAGCTTTCTTT

j_call: TRBJ1-1
d_call: TRBD1
clone_size: -
v_call: TRBV5-1
cdr3_aa: CASRSTGGSGTEAFF
cdr3_nt: TGCGCCAGCAGGTCGACAGGGGGCAGCGGCACTGAAGCTTTCTTT

j_call: TRBJ1-2
d_call: -
clone_size: -
v_call: TRBV25-1
cdr3_aa: CASSEGQGNNYGYTF
cdr3_nt: TGTGCCAGCAGTGAAGGGCAGGGGAATAACTATGGCTACACCTTC

j_call: TRBJ1-6
d_call: -
clone_size: -
v_call: TRBV28
cdr3_aa: CASSLSTGVGTVSPLHF
cdr3_nt: TGTGCCAGCAGTTTATCGACAGGAGTGGGTACGGTTTCACCCCTCCACTTT